The 11 T cell receptor beta chains in this list originate from one sample, sequenced in a study of cytomegalovirus exposure and HLA in healthy donors. The study ran its PCR with 60 Vbeta and 13 Jbeta primers. TCRdb's table, derived via immunoSEQ multiplex PCR, lists solely in-frame clones and lacks some. The repertoire holds 150,000 to 200,000 clones, with around 76% as singletons. Input material: PBMCs. These TCRs come from a female donor in good health and CMV-seronegative.

This clone was detected a few times. The chain carries TRBV5-1 and TRBJ1-2; D unresolved. Germline V lookup: CDR1 SGHRS, CDR2 YFSETQ. The length of the CDR3 is 13 residues. The V gene lost 4 bases and the J gene lost 2 bases, with 9 bases spanning the gap. DNA of the CDR3: TGCGCCAGCAGCGGAGGCGGAAACTATGGCTACACCTTC. Amino acid sequence: CASSGGGNYGYTF.

This clone was recorded a few times. This chain connects TRBV30 to TRBJ2-3; 15 bases agree with TRBD2. V trimming: 3 bases; J trimming: 5 bases; junction bases outside the gene matches: 21. CDR1 and CDR2 (germline): GTSNPN, SVGIG (reference sequence). CDR3 length: 21 residues. In DNA form, the CDR3 reads TGTGCCTGGAGGGAGATGACGTGGACTAGCGGGAGGGCGGGGGAGCAAGATACGCAGTATTTT. It specifies CAWREMTWTSGRAGEQDTQYF.

J is TRBJ1-2 and V is TRBV10-3, with unresolved D. Germline loops: CDR1 ENHRY, CDR2 SYGVKD. Trimming stripped 3 bases from V and 6 bases from J, with 14 bases between. The CDR3 totals 14 residues. The CDR3 spells CAISEYGNGDGYTF. The DNA for the CDR3 is TGTGCCATCAGTGAATATGGTAACGGTGATGGCTACACCTTC.

In its sample, this clone was seen a few times. V and J are TRBV25-1 and TRBJ2-2; the D gene is possibly TRBD1 (6 bases). The CDR3 runs 14 residues. In germline, CDR1 is MGHDK, CDR2 SYGVNS. V was trimmed by 3 bases and J by 5 bases, leaving 10 bases between them. CDR3 region: CASSEGAWTGELFF. The CDR3 DNA reads as TGTGCCAGCAGTGAGGGGGCTTGGACCGGGGAGCTGTTTTTT.

The chain joins TRBV21-1 to TRBJ2-3; TRBD2 reflects the table's D call only, with no check against the DNA. TRBV21-1 represents a pseudogene. This CDR3 is 13 amino acids long. DNA for the CDR3: TGTGCCAGCAGCCCTCCGGGTGAGGATACGCAGTATTTT. Translated: CASSPPGEDTQYF.

This clone was detected only once. The V call is TRBV19, the J call TRBJ2-7; TRBD2 matches 8 bases. The CDR3 is 15 residues long. Germline V gene sequence: CDR1 LNHDA, CDR2 SQIVND (reference sequence). V lost 6 bases and J lost 3; bases outside the gene matches: 10. The CDR3 DNA follows: TGTGCCAGTAGCCCCGGGGGGGTATTATACTACGAGCAGTACTTC. This encodes CASSPGGVLYYEQYF.

This clone was counted a single time. This chain uses TRBV6-5 with TRBJ2-7; 12 bases are shared with TRBD2. Germline trimming cut 0 bases from V and 7 bases from J; bases unmatched to any gene: 4. Germline loops: CDR1 MNHEY, CDR2 SVGAGI. The CDR3 contains 15 residues. CDR3 sequence reads: CASSYSGLAGREQYF. The CDR3 DNA is TGTGCCAGCAGTTACTCAGGACTAGCGGGACGGGAGCAGTACTTC.

The chain is built from TRBV19 and TRBJ1-5; TRBD1 agrees at 8 bases. Germline V gene sequence: CDR1 LNHDA, CDR2 SQIVND (reference sequence). The ends lost 6 bases at V and 7 bases at J; junction bases unmatched: 14. This CDR3 spans 16 amino acids. CDR3 sequence (DNA): TGTGCCAGTAGCACTTACCAGGGGGCGGAGAGGCAGCCCCAGCATTTT. It codes for CASSTYQGAERQPQHF.

The sample holds one count of this clone. The chain carries TRBV13 and TRBJ1-4; no clear D gene. The ends were cut back, 4 bases at V and 8 bases at J, with 8 bases in the middle. This CDR3 contains 12 residues. Germline V CDR1 and CDR2: PRHDT, FYEKMQ (reference sequence). The CDR3 protein is CASSSKMEKLFF. CDR3 DNA sequence: TGTGCCAGCAGCTCCAAAATGGAAAAACTGTTTTTT.

The chain uses TRBV5-5 and TRBJ2-2; 8 bases map to TRBD2. Per the germline V gene, CDR1 is SGHKS and CDR2 is YYEKEE (reference sequence). The J segment lost 1 base and the V segment lost 3 bases, leaving 5 bases of the junction unmatched. The CDR3 runs to 16 residues. CDR3 loop: CASSSYRGGNTGELFF. CDR3 bases: TGTGCCAGCAGCTCATATCGGGGGGGGAACACCGGGGAGCTGTTTTTT.

For this clone: Other DNA variants within this sample encode the same CDR3. The V call is TRBV4-1, the J call TRBJ1-5, with 7 nucleotides matching TRBD1. The CDR3 runs 14 residues. The ends lost 0 bases at V and 4 bases at J; junction bases unmatched: 0. CDR1 is MGHRA, CDR2 YSYEKL, per germline. DNA for the CDR3: TGCGCCAGCAGCCAAGACAGGGGGAATCAGCCCCAGCATTTT. Translated, it gives CASSQDRGNQPQHF.